A selection of T cell receptor beta chains follows, all from one sample in a study of T cells in Graves' hyperthyroidism and ophthalmopathy. TCRdb recomputed calls from the multiplex PCR reads with MiXCR, one row per CDR3 protein. Of 350,000 to 400,000 distinct CDR3 sequences in the sample, roughly 18% were seen once. Sequencing was performed on blood. These TCRs come from a man aged 18 to 29 with Graves' ophthalmopathy. The CDR3 runs from the conserved cysteine through the conserved F or W. The order of the fields is D gene, V gene, clone size, J gene, CDR3 protein, CDR3 DNA. D genes are given only for firm matches. Size is stated for part of the rows, as once, few or many counts, or as a class when the clone is expanded.

>TRBD1|TRBV6-5|many|TRBJ1-2
CASSYPGQGVYGYTF
TGTGCCAGCAGTTACCCTGGGCAGGGGGTCTATGGCTACACCTTC
>-|TRBV18|many|TRBJ2-7
CASSPPDRSSYEQYF
TGTGCCAGCTCACCTCCGGACAGAAGCTCCTACGAGCAGTACTTC
>-|TRBV30|once|TRBJ1-1
CAWSHESRDTTMNTEAFF
TGTGCCTGGAGCCACGAGTCCCGGGACACTACCATGAACACTGAAGCTTTCTTT
>-|TRBV4-1|few|TRBJ1-2
CASSQEEVSGKTYGYTF
TGCGCCAGCAGCCAAGAAGAAGTTTCAGGGAAAACCTATGGCTACACCTTC
>TRBD2|TRBV20-1|-|TRBJ2-1
CSARGGGANNEQFF
TGCAGTGCTAGAGGCGGGGGGGCGAACAATGAGCAGTTCTTC
>-|TRBV4-1|-|TRBJ2-7
CASSRAGGVDYEQYF
TGCGCCAGCAGCCGGGCGGGTGGGGTAGACTACGAGCAGTACTTC
>-|TRBV10-2|many|TRBJ1-1
CASSESTYTEAFF
TGCGCCAGCAGTGAGAGTACTTACACTGAAGCTTTCTTT
>TRBD1|TRBV7-9|-|TRBJ2-7
CASSSDRDPYPTEQYF
TGTGCCAGCAGCTCAGACAGGGATCCCTACCCTACGGAGCAGTACTTC
>TRBD1|TRBV4-2|-|TRBJ2-7
CASSASGTGIDEQYF
TGTGCCAGCAGCGCATCCGGGACAGGGATCGACGAGCAGTACTTC
>-|TRBV6-1|many|TRBJ1-1
CASESGLKAFF
TGTGCCAGCGAGTCAGGACTCAAAGCTTTCTTT
>TRBD1|TRBV19|many|TRBJ1-5
CASSTQGTVPDQPQHF
TGTGCCAGTAGCACCCAAGGGACAGTACCCGATCAGCCCCAGCATTTT
>-|TRBV5-6|hyperexpanded|TRBJ2-5
CASSLVREETQYF
TGTGCCAGCAGCTTGGTCAGGGAAGAGACCCAGTACTTC
>TRBD2|TRBV7-9|-|TRBJ2-3
CASSLEGTSGSTDTQYF
TGTGCCAGCAGCTTAGAAGGGACTAGCGGGTCCACAGATACGCAGTATTTT
>-|TRBV7-9|many|TRBJ2-7
CASSWSGAYEQYF
TGTGCCAGCAGCTGGAGCGGTGCATACGAGCAGTACTTC
>-|TRBV20-1|-|TRBJ1-2
CSAGTTGNYGYTF
TGCAGTGCTGGAACCACAGGGAACTATGGCTACACCTTC